This T cell receptor beta chain was observed in a study of a mutant IDH1 vaccine in newly diagnosed glioma. Study in general: Vaccination of patients was performed eight times, in weeks 1, 3, 5, 7, 11, 15, 19 and 23. Patients received vaccination from 4-6 weeks after radiotherapy alone, or with temozolomide cycles.

V lost 1 base to trimming and J lost 6 bases, with 13 bases between them. This CDR3 comprises 15 residues. Looked up from germline, CDR1 is SGHTA and CDR2 is FQGNSA. The time point here: week 5, during vaccination. Alongside topical imiquimod, each dose of vaccine comprised 300 ug of mutant IDH1 20-mer peptide. Assay: immunoSEQ multiplex PCR; the TCRdb copy retains only in-frame clones and omits some. The profile shows 53,000 or so clones, around 80% of them singletons. About this clone: Antigen unknown.

The source was PBMCs, collected from a glioma patient whose treatment included an IDH1 peptide vaccine. The sequence was collected from a man between 50 and 59 years old with glioma. V usage is TRBV7-2 and J usage is TRBJ1-5; the D is unclear. The CDR3 nucleotides are TGTGCCAGCAGCTTAGAAGGAGGCCTGGGTCAGCCCCAGCATTTT. This translates into CASSLEGGLGQPQHF.